These 14 T cell receptor beta chains were all obtained from the same sample, sequenced in a study of blood T cells in healthy people across ages. With a J-beta primer mix and a sample-barcoded 5' primer, a second PCR ran about 7 to 12 cycles. MiXCR was run by TCRdb on the 5' RACE reads, yielding one entry per CDR3 protein. The sample includes 600,000 or so distinct CDR3 sequences, roughly 31% of them seen just once. Sequenced sample: blood. These receptors were taken from an elderly woman in good health.

CDR3 sequence (DNA): TGCGCCAGCGGAGATATAGCGGGGGTAGGAGAGACCCAGTACTTC. This encodes CASGDIAGVGETQYF. This chain links TRBV5-1 with TRBJ2-5, with 9 bases lining up with TRBD2. Losses at the gene ends were 7 bases for V and 4 bases for J; bases not matched to a gene: 11. CDR1 is SGHRS and CDR2 is YFSETQ in the germline V gene. CDR3 size: 15 residues. The whole variable domain, remainder taken from reference TRBV5-1 and TRBJ2-5, is KAGVTQTPRYLIKTRGQQVTLSCSPISGHRSVSWYQQTPGQGLQFLFEYFSETQRNKGNFPGRFSGRQFSNSRSEMNVSTLELGDSALYLCASGDIAGVGETQYFGPGTRLLVL.

The chain is built from TRBV20-1 and TRBJ2-7; D possibly corresponds to TRBD2 (6 bases). Near its end, the DNA agrees better with TRBJ2-5, so the J call may be wrong. Germline V gives CDR1 DFQATT, CDR2 SNEGSKA (reference sequence). The CDR3 is 15 residues long. In nucleotides, the CDR3 is TGCAGTGCTAGAGATGGGCTAGCGCTTCAAGAGACCCAGTACTTC. It specifies CSARDGLALQETQYF.

This clonotype was counted ten times or more. The J gene is TRBJ2-5, the V gene TRBV20-1; 7 nucleotides line up with TRBD1. The CDR3 consists of 14 residues. The germline gives CDR1 DFQATT, CDR2 SNEGSKA (reference sequence). V dropped 8 bases and J dropped 4; count of bases not matched to a gene: 13. The CDR3 reads CSLETGQVPETQYF. The CDR3 bases are TGCAGTTTAGAGACAGGGCAGGTTCCAGAGACCCAGTACTTC.

This clonotype was counted only a few times. Being one base from a much bigger clone, this may be a read error. The chain is built from TRBV7-9 and TRBJ2-5; 7 bases align to TRBD1. The length of the CDR3 is 15 residues. V shed 4 bases and J 11 bases; nucleotides not matched to a gene: 16. CDR1 is SEHNR, CDR2 FQNEAQ, per germline (reference sequence). The DNA for the CDR3 is TGTGCCAGCAGCTCAAGAGACAGGGAGTTCTACGGGCAGTACTTC. This encodes CASSSRDREFYGQYF.

This chain uses TRBV7-2 with TRBJ2-5; a weak D match, TRBD1 (7 bases). Matching the DNA end better, TRBJ2-7 makes the J call doubtful. CDR1 SGHTA and CDR2 FQGNSA come from the germline V gene. This CDR3 contains 16 residues. The DNA for the CDR3 is TGTGCCAGCAGCTTTCGCGGGACAGCAACCCGTTACGAGCAGTACTTC. It is translated as CASSFRGTATRYEQYF.

Concerning this clonotype itself: This may arise from a read error, as a much more abundant clone is one base away. In nucleotides, the CDR3 is TGCAGTGCTAGTAGTGGTCAAGAGACCCAGTTCTTC. Protein: CSASSGQETQFF. The V call is TRBV20-1, the J call TRBJ2-5; D ambiguous. The DNA end lines up better with TRBJ2-1; the J call may be wrong. This CDR3 comprises 12 residues. Looked up from germline, CDR1 is DFQATT and CDR2 is SNEGSKA (reference sequence).

This clonotype showed up just a few times. The rearrangement uses TRBV5-1 and TRBJ2-3; 11 bases are a match to TRBD2. The germline V gene has CDR1 SGHRS and CDR2 YFSETQ. The CDR3 is 16 amino acids. Trimming took 0 bases from V and 3 from J; bases not matched to a gene: 3. Here the CDR3 DNA reads TGCGCCAGCAGCTTGGACGGACTAGCGGGTACAGATACGCAGTATTTT. This gives the protein CASSLDGLAGTDTQYF.

This clonotype was recorded at least ten times. The chain joins TRBV9 to TRBJ1-5; D remains unclear. The CDR3 is made up of 14 amino acids. Germline CDR1 is SGDLS and CDR2 is YYNGEE. The V and J ends lost 4 bases and 9 bases respectively, with 17 bases between them. The CDR3: CASSPTPARSPQHF. CDR3 sequence (DNA): TGTGCCAGCAGCCCCACCCCGGCGAGGTCGCCCCAGCATTTT.

This clonotype was detected ten times or more. This chain uses TRBV6-5 with TRBJ2-3, with 7 bases identical to TRBD2. Germline V gives CDR1 MNHEY, CDR2 SVGAGI. J lost 2 bases, V lost 7 bases, and 12 bases had no gene match. The CDR3 runs 16 residues. CDR3 sequence (DNA): TGTGCCAGCACCACCCTGGGGCGGGGGTTCACAGATACGCAGTATTTT. It is translated as CASTTLGRGFTDTQYF.

At least ten counts were recorded for this clonotype. V and J are TRBV28 and TRBJ1-1; D may be TRBD1 (5 bases). The CDR3 consists of 14 residues. The V gene lost 6 bases and the J gene lost 1 base, with 12 bases spanning the gap. Germline loops: CDR1 MDHEN, CDR2 SYDVKM. As DNA, the CDR3 is TGTGCCAGCAGCCTAAAAGGACAGAACACTGAAGCTTTCTTT. It codes for CASSLKGQNTEAFF.

This clonotype has a count of ten or more. The chain carries TRBV29-1 and TRBJ1-2; 7 positions match TRBD1. The CDR3 runs to 15 residues. V trimming: 1 base; J trimming: 2 bases; junction bases outside the gene matches: 7. Germline V lookup: CDR1 SQVTM, CDR2 ANQGSEA. CDR3 DNA: TGCAGCGTTGAAGGAGGACAGGCGGGGAACTATGGCTACACCTTC. This codes for CSVEGGQAGNYGYTF.

V gene TRBV12-3 or TRBV12-4 combines with J gene TRBJ1-5; D not resolved. The CDR3 is made up of 14 amino acids. Trimming cost V 1 base and J 8 bases, with 12 bases left between them. The CDR3 reads CASSLGAGGKPQHF. CDR3 sequence (DNA): TGTGCCAGCAGTTTAGGTGCCGGCGGGAAGCCCCAGCATTTT.

The rearrangement uses TRBV20-1 and TRBJ2-1; D is uncertain. V was cut by 3 bases and J by 1 base, with 13 bases left in between. The V gene's germline CDR1 is DFQATT and CDR2 SNEGSKA (reference sequence). The CDR3 loop spans 15 amino acids. The CDR3 sequence is CSASSSPGSYNEQFF. The CDR3, as DNA: TGCAGTGCTAGTTCATCGCCTGGGTCCTACAATGAGCAGTTCTTC.

This clonotype has at least ten counts. V is TRBV18 and J is TRBJ2-7; 11 bases are a match to TRBD1. CDR1 and CDR2 from the germline V gene are KGHSH and LQKENI. Trimming cost V 8 bases and J 3 bases; bases outside gene matches: 9. This CDR3 has 15 amino acids. The CDR3 here is CASSPAGTGGYEQYF. CDR3 DNA sequence: TGTGCCAGCAGCCCCGCCGGGACAGGGGGCTACGAGCAGTACTTC.